One and the same sample provided the 18 T cell receptor beta chains below, sequenced in a study of CD8+ T cells in alopecia areata (dated by TCRdb to between 2017 and 2018). What the time point label conveys for this sample: baseline before oral tofacitinib. The library was generated by the immunoSEQ multiplex PCR assay. To provide template for TCR sequencing, every sample had RNA extracted and reverse transcribed into cDNA. TCRdb carries this immuneACCESS record with in-frame sequences only. Its versions omit some clonotypes, under half of them owing to an unresolved V gene in the studies checked, with the rest unexplained. The sample profile shows 120,000 or so clones; 58% of them were found once. Less than 5.5% of the sample goes to the ten largest clones. The sample consisted of CD4+ T cells sorted from blood, taken at week 0. The receptors come from a human donor with alopecia areata.

The chain carries TRBV6-7 and TRBJ2-7; TRBD2 aligns across 8 bases. TRBV6-7 is annotated as an ORF whose role is uncertain. The V segment lost 6 bases and the J segment 5 bases; nucleotides outside the gene matches: 15. This CDR3 is built from 16 residues. The CDR3 DNA is TGTGCCAGCAGCTCCTTTAAGCGGGGGTTAAAGAACGAGCAGTACTTC. Translating it yields CASSSFKRGLKNEQYF.

A note on this clone: The same CDR3 can be traced to other DNA sequences in this sample. The chain uses TRBV28 and TRBJ1-5; unclear D gene. V was cut by 5 bases and J by 4 bases, with 6 bases left in between. The germline V gene has CDR1 MDHEN and CDR2 SYDVKM. The CDR3 sequence is 12 residues long. For the CDR3, the DNA is TGTGCCAGCAGTACGCTAAATCAGCCCCAGCATTTT. This sequence encodes CASSTLNQPQHF.

The sample holds a few counts of this clone. V gene TRBV9 combines with J gene TRBJ2-5; D might be TRBD2 (6 bases). There are 15 residues in the CDR3. Trimming took off 0 bases at V and 7 bases at J, with 16 bases between the two ends. CDR1 and CDR2 from the germline V gene are SGDLS and YYNGEE. The CDR3 here is CASSVATEEGRTQYF. CDR3 DNA sequence: TGTGCCAGCAGCGTAGCTACAGAGGAGGGGAGGACCCAGTACTTC.

The chain joins TRBV6-5 to TRBJ1-4, with D tentatively TRBD1 (6 bases). The CDR3 consists of 12 residues. Germline loops: CDR1 MNHEY, CDR2 SVGAGI. V was clipped by 2 bases and J by 11 bases, with 9 bases between them. This chain's CDR3 is CASSYRGRKLFF. CDR3 DNA: TGTGCCAGCAGTTACAGGGGGAGGAAACTGTTTTTT.

The J gene is TRBJ2-6, the V gene TRBV19; 8 bases map to TRBD1. Germline CDR1 and CDR2: LNHDA and SQIVND (reference sequence). Trimming at V came to 10 bases and at J to 1 base, leaving 12 bases not matched to a gene. The CDR3 is 17 residues long. The DNA of the CDR3 is TGTGCCACCAAAAGACAGGGGATCGCGTCTGGGGCCAACGTCCTGACTTTC. Protein sequence: CATKRQGIASGANVLTF. Full variable domain (missing parts from reference TRBV19 and TRBJ2-6): DGGITQSPKYLFRKEGQNVTLSCEQNLNHDAMYWYRQDPGQGLRLIYYSQIVNDFQKGDIAEGYSVSREKKESFPLTVTSAQKNPTAFYLCATKRQGIASGANVLTFGAGSRLTVL.

This chain connects TRBV20-1 to TRBJ1-1, with no clear D. The V gene's germline CDR1 is DFQATT and CDR2 SNEGSKA (reference sequence). The CDR3 runs to 10 residues. Written as DNA, the CDR3 is TGCACCCCAGGGAACACTGAAGCTTTCTTT. Residues: CTPGNTEAFF.

This chain joins TRBV7-8 and TRBJ2-7; D may be TRBD2 (6 bases). CDR3 length: 15 residues. The V gene lost 5 bases and the J gene lost 5 bases, with 19 bases spanning the gap. Germline CDR1 and CDR2: SGHVS and FQNEAQ. This CDR3 reads CASSLPRLDGDEQYF. CDR3 in DNA: TGTGCCAGCAGCCTCCCTCGACTAGATGGCGACGAGCAGTACTTC.

The chain recombines TRBV6-5 with TRBJ2-3; D ambiguous. V was clipped by 7 bases and J by 6 bases, with 8 bases between them. The CDR3 runs 11 residues. Germline CDR1 MNHEY, CDR2 SVGAGI. CDR3 bases: TGTGCCAGCACGGCCGCTGATACGCAGTATTTT. Protein: CASTAADTQYF.

The chain combines TRBV15 with TRBJ1-4; unclear D gene. CDR1 LNHNV and CDR2 YYDKDF come from the germline V gene (reference sequence). CDR3 size: 13 residues. The V gene lost 8 bases and the J gene lost 6 bases, with 13 bases spanning the gap. The CDR3 DNA reads as TGTGCCACCGGAAGGGTGAGGGATGAAAAACTGTTTTTT. This codes for CATGRVRDEKLFF.

This clone has more than one count but fewer than ten. This sample includes further DNA sequences coding for the same CDR3. V usage is TRBV5-1 and J usage is TRBJ1-2; TRBD1 aligns across 8 bases. V lost 1 base and J lost 8; bases outside the gene matches: 4. The CDR3 spans 13 residues. Germline V gene lookup returns CDR1 SGHRS and CDR2 YFSETQ. CDR3 loop: CASSLQGAEGYTF. The CDR3 DNA is TGCGCCAGCAGCTTGCAGGGGGCGGAAGGCTACACCTTC. The variable domain in full, with the rest retrieved from reference TRBV5-1 and TRBJ1-2, is KAGVTQTPRYLIKTRGQQVTLSCSPISGHRSVSWYQQTPGQGLQFLFEYFSETQRNKGNFPGRFSGRQFSNSRSEMNVSTLELGDSALYLCASSLQGAEGYTFGSGTRLTVV.

J is TRBJ2-5 and V is TRBV28; D unclear. The CDR3 is 13 amino acids. The germline V and J ends were trimmed by 7 bases and 2 bases, with 11 bases remaining between them. Looked up from germline, CDR1 is MDHEN and CDR2 is SYDVKM. CDR3 residues: CASTTVAQETQYF. The CDR3, as DNA: TGTGCCAGCACCACAGTGGCTCAAGAGACCCAGTACTTC.

This sequence joins TRBV7-9 and TRBJ1-6; tentatively, D is TRBD1 (5 bases). The germline V and J ends were trimmed by 2 bases and 8 bases, with 13 bases remaining between them. Germline V CDR1 and CDR2: SEHNR, FQNEAQ (reference sequence). The CDR3 contains 15 residues. The CDR3 reads CASSLLTGRDSPLHF. CDR3 sequence (DNA): TGTGCCAGCAGCTTATTAACAGGACGAGATTCACCCCTCCACTTT.

V is TRBV6-5 and J is TRBJ1-1, with 8 positions matching TRBD1. J was trimmed by 1 base and V by 6 bases; bases with no gene match: 7. Germline values: CDR1 MNHEY, CDR2 SVGAGI. The length of the CDR3 is 15 residues. The CDR3 is CASRLRGLSNTEAFF. CDR3 sequence (DNA): TGTGCCAGCAGACTCAGGGGGCTCTCGAACACTGAAGCTTTCTTT.

CDR3 coding DNA: TGTGCCAGCAGCCCTGCACCCACTCGAACCCGGGAAAGTTATGGCTACACCTTC. The encoded protein is CASSPAPTRTRESYGYTF. The V gene is TRBV5-4, the J gene TRBJ1-2; D uncertain. The CDR3 spans 18 residues. CDR1 and CDR2 (germline): SGHNT, YYREEE (reference sequence). Trimming left V 4 bases short and J 5 bases short, with 27 bases between. The full variable domain, completed using reference TRBV5-4 and TRBJ1-2, is ETGVTQSPTHLIKTRGQQVTLRCSSQSGHNTVSWYQQALGQGPQFIFQYYREEENGRGNFPPRFSGLQFPNYSSELNVNALELDDSALYLCASSPAPTRTRESYGYTFGSGTRLTVV.

The V and J genes are TRBV10-3 and TRBJ1-5; D is uncertain. V was trimmed by 2 bases and J by 4 bases, leaving 9 bases between them. CDR3 length equals 14 residues. The germline V gene encodes CDR1 ENHRY and CDR2 SYGVKD. The CDR3 nucleotides are TGTGCCATCAGTGAGGGGCAGATTAATCAGCCCCAGCATTTT. Residues: CAISEGQINQPQHF.

The chain couples TRBV5-4 to TRBJ2-5; no clear D. The germline CDR1 and CDR2 sequences are SGHNT and YYREEE (reference sequence). The V and J ends lost 4 bases and 2 bases respectively, with 18 bases between them. This CDR3 region has 16 residues. In nucleotides, the CDR3 is TGTGCCAGCAGCCTCAGCTACCGGACGGAACAAGAGACCCAGTACTTC. Protein: CASSLSYRTEQETQYF.

This chain connects TRBV19 to TRBJ1-1; D is uncertain. This CDR3 comprises 16 residues. Germline V gives CDR1 LNHDA, CDR2 SQIVND (reference sequence). V lost 3 bases and J lost 5, with 19 bases in between. As DNA, the CDR3 is TGTGCCAGTAGTATCCCCACAACTAGCCCTCTAACTGAAGCTTTCTTT. Protein: CASSIPTTSPLTEAFF.

This chain connects TRBV5-1 to TRBJ2-1; D may be TRBD2 (5 bases). Germline CDR1 reads SGHRS; CDR2 reads YFSETQ. Trimming removed 3 bases at V and 8 bases at J, with 12 bases between. CDR3 size: 13 residues. CDR3 region: CASSWTGFDEQFF. Written as DNA, the CDR3 is TGCGCCAGCAGCTGGACTGGATTTGATGAGCAGTTCTTC. The full variable domain, rest sourced from reference TRBV5-1 and TRBJ2-1, is KAGVTQTPRYLIKTRGQQVTLSCSPISGHRSVSWYQQTPGQGLQFLFEYFSETQRNKGNFPGRFSGRQFSNSRSEMNVSTLELGDSALYLCASSWTGFDEQFFGPGTRLTVL.